What follows are 9 T cell receptor beta chains derived from one specimen sequenced in a study of T cells in Graves' hyperthyroidism and ophthalmopathy. Amplification yielded TCR beta CDR3 regions, with RNA transcripts as the source. Using the HTBI primer set, a first-round RT-PCR was run on the TCR CDR3. Each CDR3 protein gets one entry after TCRdb re-called the multiplex PCR reads with MiXCR. Here the sample spans under 750,000 distinct CDR3 sequences, roughly a sixth being singletons. Source material: blood. The receptors shown here come from a woman between 50 and 59 years old with Graves' hyperthyroidism that later progressed to Graves' ophthalmopathy.

The J gene is TRBJ2-3, the V gene TRBV3-1; 14 nucleotides align to TRBD2. This CDR3 spans 18 amino acids. Germline V gives CDR1 LGHDT, CDR2 YNNKEL (reference sequence). V gave up 4 bases and J gave up 2 bases; unmatched junction bases: 8. CDR3 DNA sequence: TGTGCCAGCAGCCGCAGACTAGCGGGGGGGCTTCTCACAGATACGCAGTATTTT. This codes for CASSRRLAGGLLTDTQYF.

The chain uses TRBV7-9 and TRBJ2-1; D may correspond to TRBD1 or TRBD2 (5 bases each). In germline, CDR1 is SEHNR, CDR2 FQNEAQ (reference sequence). The CDR3 loop spans 13 amino acids. V lost 4 bases and J 9 bases, leaving 13 bases between the germline ends. The DNA of the CDR3 is TGTGCCAGCAGCTCCGGGGCCCACAGTGAGCAGTTCTTC. This gives the protein CASSSGAHSEQFF.

This clonotype was observed many times. The V call is TRBV7-2, the J call TRBJ2-3; D remains unclear. The CDR3 is 15 residues long. Germline V CDR1 and CDR2: SGHTA, FQGNSA. The ends were cut back, 6 bases at V and 2 bases at J, with 15 bases in the middle. The CDR3, as DNA: TGTGCCAGCAGTTCTTGGACCCCCTACACAGATACGCAGTATTTT. This gives the protein CASSSWTPYTDTQYF. Full variable domain (remainder filled in from reference TRBV7-2 and TRBJ2-3): GAGVSQSPSNKVTEKGKDVELRCDPISGHTALYWYRQSLGQGLEFLIYFQGNSAPDKSGLPSDRFSAERTGGSVSTLTIQRTQQEDSAVYLCASSSWTPYTDTQYFGPGTRLTVL.

This sequence joins TRBV12-3 or TRBV12-4 and TRBJ2-1, with 7 nucleotides matching TRBD2. V was clipped by 7 bases and J by 12 bases; unmatched bases: 12. The CDR3 runs 13 residues. The DNA for the CDR3 is TGTGCCAGCACCCCCAGACGACTAGCAGGGCAGTTCTTC. Its protein is CASTPRRLAGQFF.

This clonotype was counted ten times or more. J is TRBJ2-1 and V is TRBV7-6; D remains unclear. CDR3 length equals 14 residues. V lost 3 bases to trimming and J lost 7 bases, with 13 bases between them. Germline V gene lookup returns CDR1 SGHVS and CDR2 FNYEAQ. The CDR3 loop is CASSLGFPENEQFF. DNA for the CDR3: TGTGCCAGCAGCTTGGGTTTCCCCGAGAATGAGCAGTTCTTC.

There are a few counts of this clonotype. The chain carries TRBV6-2 or TRBV6-3 and TRBJ1-3; D gene unclear. Germline lookup yields CDR1 MNHEY and CDR2 SVGEGT. This CDR3 contains 13 residues. With 0 bases removed from V and 3 bases from J, the gap between germline ends came to 3 bases. The chain's CDR3 is CASSYSRGNTIYF. The CDR3 DNA follows: TGTGCCAGCAGTTACTCGCGTGGAAACACCATATATTTT.

There are many counts of this clonotype. The V call is TRBV2, the J call TRBJ1-1; no reliable D call. V lost 3 bases and J 1 base, leaving 6 bases between the germline ends. CDR3 size: 13 residues. Germline V CDR1 and CDR2: SNHLY, FYNNEI. CDR3 coding DNA: TGTGCCAGCAGTGACCCCAAGAACACTGAAGCTTTCTTT. Translating gives CASSDPKNTEAFF.

This chain uses TRBV3-1 with TRBJ2-7, with a tentative D call TRBD1 (5 bases). The V end was cut by 3 bases, the J end by 5 bases, with 5 bases between. Germline V gene lookup returns CDR1 LGHDT and CDR2 YNNKEL (reference sequence). This CDR3 contains 11 residues. CDR3 sequence: CASSQDNEQYF. As DNA, the CDR3 is TGTGCCAGCAGCCAGGACAACGAGCAGTACTTC.

The CDR3 DNA reads as TGCAGTGCTAGGGACACCTCGGGACTAGCGAACCCCTCTGGGGCCAACGTCCTGACTTTC. Translated: CSARDTSGLANPSGANVLTF. The chain joins TRBV20-1 to TRBJ2-6, with 10 bases fitting TRBD2. The CDR3 has 20 residues. CDR1 is DFQATT, CDR2 SNEGSKA, per germline (reference sequence). V shed 3 bases and J 0 bases; nucleotides not matched to a gene: 14.